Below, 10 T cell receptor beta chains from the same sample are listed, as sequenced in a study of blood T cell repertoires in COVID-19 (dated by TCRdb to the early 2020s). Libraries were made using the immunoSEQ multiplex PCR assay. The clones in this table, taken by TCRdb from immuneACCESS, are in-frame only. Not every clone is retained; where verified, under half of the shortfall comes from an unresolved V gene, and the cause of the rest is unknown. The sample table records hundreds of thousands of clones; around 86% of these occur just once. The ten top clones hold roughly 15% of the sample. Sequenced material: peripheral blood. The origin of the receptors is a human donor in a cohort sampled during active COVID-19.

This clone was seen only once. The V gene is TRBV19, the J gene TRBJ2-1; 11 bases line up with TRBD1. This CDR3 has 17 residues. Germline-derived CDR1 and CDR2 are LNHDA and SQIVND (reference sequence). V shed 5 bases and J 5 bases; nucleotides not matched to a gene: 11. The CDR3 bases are TGTGCCAGTAGTGCTTGGACAGGGGGCCTGATGGACAATGAGCAGTTCTTC. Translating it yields CASSAWTGGLMDNEQFF.

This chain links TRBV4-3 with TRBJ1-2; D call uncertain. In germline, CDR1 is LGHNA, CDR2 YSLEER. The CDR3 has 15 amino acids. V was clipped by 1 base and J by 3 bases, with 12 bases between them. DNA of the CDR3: TGCGCCAGCAGCCAAGGTCGGGTCAGCGACTATGGCTACACCTTC. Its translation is CASSQGRVSDYGYTF.

The CDR3 DNA is TGCGCCAGCAGCCAAGGACAGGGCAGAGACTATGGCTACACCTTC. This codes for CASSQGQGRDYGYTF. This chain connects TRBV4-3 to TRBJ1-2; 7 bases map to TRBD1. V shed 1 base and J 3 bases; nucleotides not matched to a gene: 5. CDR1 is LGHNA and CDR2 is YSLEER in the germline V gene. This CDR3 comprises 15 residues.

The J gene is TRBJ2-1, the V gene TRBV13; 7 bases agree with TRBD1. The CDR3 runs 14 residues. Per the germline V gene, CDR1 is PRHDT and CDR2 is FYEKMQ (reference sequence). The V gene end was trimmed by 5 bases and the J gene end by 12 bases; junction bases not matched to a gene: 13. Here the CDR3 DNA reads TGTGCCAGCAGCCCCGGGGACCACCCAGGGGGGCAGTTCTTC. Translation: CASSPGDHPGGQFF.

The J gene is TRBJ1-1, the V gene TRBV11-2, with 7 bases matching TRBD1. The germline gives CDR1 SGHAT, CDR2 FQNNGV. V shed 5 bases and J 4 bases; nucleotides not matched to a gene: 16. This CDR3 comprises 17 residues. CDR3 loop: CASSPFSGTARVTEAFF. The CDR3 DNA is TGTGCCAGCAGCCCGTTTTCCGGGACAGCGAGAGTCACTGAAGCTTTCTTT.

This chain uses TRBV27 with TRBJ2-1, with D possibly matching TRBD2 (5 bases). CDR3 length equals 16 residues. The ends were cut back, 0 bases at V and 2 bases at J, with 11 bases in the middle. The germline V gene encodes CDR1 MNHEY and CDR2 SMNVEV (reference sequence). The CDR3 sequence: CASSLSQRMAYNEQFF. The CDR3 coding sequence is TGTGCCAGCAGTTTATCGCAGCGGATGGCCTACAATGAGCAGTTCTTC.

Here the CDR3 DNA reads TGTGCCAGCAGACCAACTAGCGGGAGCTACAATGAGCAGTTCTTC. Protein product: CASRPTSGSYNEQFF. The V and J genes are TRBV6-5 and TRBJ2-1; 11 nucleotides agree with TRBD2. The V and J ends lost 6 bases and 3 bases, in that order; junction bases with no gene match: 4. The V gene's germline CDR1 is MNHEY and CDR2 SVGAGI. This CDR3 region has 15 residues.

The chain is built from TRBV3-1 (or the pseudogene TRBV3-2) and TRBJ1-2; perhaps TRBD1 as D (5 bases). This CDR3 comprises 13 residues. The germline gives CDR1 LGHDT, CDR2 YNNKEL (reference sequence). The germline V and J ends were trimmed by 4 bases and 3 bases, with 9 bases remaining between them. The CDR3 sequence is CASSPLGDYGYTF. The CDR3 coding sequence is TGTGCCAGCAGCCCATTAGGGGACTATGGCTACACCTTC.

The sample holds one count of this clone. The CDR3 reads CASTVAGTGSRNEQFF. The CDR3 DNA reads TGCGCCAGCACAGTTGCGGGGACAGGAAGTCGGAATGAGCAGTTCTTC. The V gene is TRBV23-1, the J gene TRBJ2-1; the match to TRBD1 covers 8 bases. TRBV23-1 is an open reading frame, and its role is uncertain. CDR3 size: 16 residues. V was clipped by 7 bases and J by 7 bases; unmatched bases: 15.

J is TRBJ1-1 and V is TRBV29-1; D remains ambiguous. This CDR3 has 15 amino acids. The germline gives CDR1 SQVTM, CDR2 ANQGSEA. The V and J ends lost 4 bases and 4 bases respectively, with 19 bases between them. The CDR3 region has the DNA TGCAGCGTTGTGGTTTTCGGGATTTGGGGCACTGAAGCTTTCTTT. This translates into CSVVVFGIWGTEAFF. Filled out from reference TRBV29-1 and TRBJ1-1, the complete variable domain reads SAVISQKPSRDICQRGTSLTIQCQVDSQVTMMFWYRQQPGQSLTLIATANQGSEATYESGFVIDKFPISRPNLTFSTLTVSNMSPEDSSIYLCSVVVFGIWGTEAFFGQGTRLTVV.